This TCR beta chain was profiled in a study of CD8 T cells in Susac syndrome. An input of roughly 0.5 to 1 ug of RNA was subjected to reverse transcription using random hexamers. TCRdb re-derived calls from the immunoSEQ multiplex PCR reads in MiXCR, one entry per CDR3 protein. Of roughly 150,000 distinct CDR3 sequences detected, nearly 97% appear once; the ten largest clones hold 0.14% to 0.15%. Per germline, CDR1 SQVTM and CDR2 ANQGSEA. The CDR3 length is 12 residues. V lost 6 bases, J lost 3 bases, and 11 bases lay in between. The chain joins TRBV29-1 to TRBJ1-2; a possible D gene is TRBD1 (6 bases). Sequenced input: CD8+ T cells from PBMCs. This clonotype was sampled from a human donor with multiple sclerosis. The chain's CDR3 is CSVSEGDYGYTF. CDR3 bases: TGCAGCGTCTCCGAGGGGGACTATGGCTACACCTTC.